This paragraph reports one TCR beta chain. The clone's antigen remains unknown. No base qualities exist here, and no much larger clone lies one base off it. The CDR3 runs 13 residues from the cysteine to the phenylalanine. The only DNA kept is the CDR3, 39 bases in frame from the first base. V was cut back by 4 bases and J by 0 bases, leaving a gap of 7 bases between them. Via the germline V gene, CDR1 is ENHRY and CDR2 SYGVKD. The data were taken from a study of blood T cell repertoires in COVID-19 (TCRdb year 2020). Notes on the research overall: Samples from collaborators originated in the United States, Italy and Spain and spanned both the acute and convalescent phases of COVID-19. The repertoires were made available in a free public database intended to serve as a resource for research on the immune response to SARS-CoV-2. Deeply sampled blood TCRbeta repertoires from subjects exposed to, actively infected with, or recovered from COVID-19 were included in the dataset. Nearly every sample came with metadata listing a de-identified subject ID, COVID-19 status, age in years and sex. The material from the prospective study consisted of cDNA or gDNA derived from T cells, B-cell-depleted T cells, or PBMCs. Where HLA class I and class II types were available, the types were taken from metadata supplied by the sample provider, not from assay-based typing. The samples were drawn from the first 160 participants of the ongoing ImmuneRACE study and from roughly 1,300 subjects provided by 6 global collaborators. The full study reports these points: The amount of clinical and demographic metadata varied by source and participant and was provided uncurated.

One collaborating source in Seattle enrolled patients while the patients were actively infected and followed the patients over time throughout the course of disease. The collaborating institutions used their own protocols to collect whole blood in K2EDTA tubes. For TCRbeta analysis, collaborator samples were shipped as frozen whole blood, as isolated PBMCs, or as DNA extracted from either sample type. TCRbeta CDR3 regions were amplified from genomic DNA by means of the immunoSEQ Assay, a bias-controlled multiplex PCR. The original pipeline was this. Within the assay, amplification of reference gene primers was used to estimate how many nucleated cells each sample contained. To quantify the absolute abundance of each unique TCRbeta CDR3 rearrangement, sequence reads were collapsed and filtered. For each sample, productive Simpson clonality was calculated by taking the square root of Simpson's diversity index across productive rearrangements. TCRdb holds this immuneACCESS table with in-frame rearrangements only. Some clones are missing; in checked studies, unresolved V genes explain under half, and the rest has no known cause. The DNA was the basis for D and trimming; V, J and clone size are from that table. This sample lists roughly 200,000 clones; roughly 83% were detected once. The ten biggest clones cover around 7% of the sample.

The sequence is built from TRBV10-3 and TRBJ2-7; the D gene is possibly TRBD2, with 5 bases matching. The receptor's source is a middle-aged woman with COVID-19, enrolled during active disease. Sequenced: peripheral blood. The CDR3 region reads CAISGGASYEQYF. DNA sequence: TGTGCCATCAGTGGGGGAGCCTCCTACGAGCAGTACTTC.